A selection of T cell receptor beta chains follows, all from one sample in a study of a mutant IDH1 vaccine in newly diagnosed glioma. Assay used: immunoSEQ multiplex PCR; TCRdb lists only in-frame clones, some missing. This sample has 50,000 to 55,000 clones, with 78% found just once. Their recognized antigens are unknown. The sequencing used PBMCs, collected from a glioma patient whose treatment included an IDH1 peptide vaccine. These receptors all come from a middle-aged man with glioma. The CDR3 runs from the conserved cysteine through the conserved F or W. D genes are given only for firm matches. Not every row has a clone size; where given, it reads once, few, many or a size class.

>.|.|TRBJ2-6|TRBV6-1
TGTGCCAGCAATCAGGCCCTCTCTGGGGCCAACGTCCTGACTTTC
CASNQALSGANVLTF
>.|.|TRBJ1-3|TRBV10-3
TGTGCCATCAGTGAGGGCCCGAAGTCTGGAAACACCATATATTTT
CAISEGPKSGNTIYF
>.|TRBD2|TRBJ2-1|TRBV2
TGTGCCAGCAGTGAAGGGACTAGCGGGGGGTGGTGGGGTGAGCAGTTCTTC
CASSEGTSGGWWGEQFF
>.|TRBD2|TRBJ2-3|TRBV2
TGTGCCAGTCGGGCTAGCGGGGGGCAAAGCACAGATACGCAGTATTTT
CASRASGGQSTDTQYF
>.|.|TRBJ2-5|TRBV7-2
TGTGCCAGCAGCACCCAGGGTCGGGAGACCCAGTACTTC
CASSTQGRETQYF
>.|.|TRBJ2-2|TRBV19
TGTGCCAGCGGATTTGTGAACACCGGGGAGCTGTTTTTT
CASGFVNTGELFF
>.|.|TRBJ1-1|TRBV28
TGTGCCAGCAGTTTCCGGGGGAACACTGAAGCTTTCTTT
CASSFRGNTEAFF
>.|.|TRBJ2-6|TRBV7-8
TGTGCCAGCAGCTTAGAGATCTTCGGTACACACTCTGGGGCCAACGTCCTGACTTTC
CASSLEIFGTHSGANVLTF
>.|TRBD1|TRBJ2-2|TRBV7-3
TGTGCCAGCAGCCGAGACAGGGCCCAGGGCGGGGAGCTGTTTTTT
CASSRDRAQGGELFF
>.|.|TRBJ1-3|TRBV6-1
TGTGCCAGCAGTGAAAGGGGAATTTATGGAAACACCATATATTTT
CASSERGIYGNTIYF
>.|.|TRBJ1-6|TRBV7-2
TGTGCCAGCGGCGAGCACACGAATTCACCCCTCCACTTT
CASGEHTNSPLHF
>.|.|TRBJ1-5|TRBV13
TGTGCCAGCAGCTTAGGCTCCTATCAGCCCCAGCATTTT
CASSLGSYQPQHF
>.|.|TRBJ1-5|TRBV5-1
TGCGCCAGCAGCCTTGGGCCAAATCAGCCCCAGCATTTT
CASSLGPNQPQHF
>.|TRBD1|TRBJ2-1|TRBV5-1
TGCGCCAGCAGCTTGGAATGGGACAGTGAGCAGTTCTTC
CASSLEWDSEQFF
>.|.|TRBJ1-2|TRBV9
TGTGCCAGCAGCGTAGCAGGGCAAAGTGGCTACACCTTC
CASSVAGQSGYTF
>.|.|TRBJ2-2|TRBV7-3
TGTGCCAGCAGCTCCCAAGGGGGAGACACCGGGGAGCTGTTTTTT
CASSSQGGDTGELFF
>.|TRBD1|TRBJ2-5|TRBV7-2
TGTGCCAGCAGCCCCCGGGACAGGGTAGGAGAGACCCAGTACTTC
CASSPRDRVGETQYF
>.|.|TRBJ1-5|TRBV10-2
TGCGCCAGCAGCCACGGGGGTCAGCCCCAGCATTTT
CASSHGGQPQHF
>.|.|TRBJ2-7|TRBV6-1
TGTGCCAGCAGCCCCTCCTACGAGCAGTACTTC
CASSPSYEQYF
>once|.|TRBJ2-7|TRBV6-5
TGTGCCAGCAGCATAGCTGGAGAGCAGTACTTC
CASSIAGEQYF
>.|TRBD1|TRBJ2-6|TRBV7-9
TGTGCCAGCAGCTTGTTCGGGACAGGGGACTCTGGGGCCAACGTCCTGACTTTC
CASSLFGTGDSGANVLTF
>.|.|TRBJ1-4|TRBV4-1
TGCGCCAGCAGCCAAGATGGGGGCAGGAGCAAGGAAAAACTGTTTTTT
CASSQDGGRSKEKLFF
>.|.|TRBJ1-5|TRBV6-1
TGTGCCAGCACCGCCAGCTATAGCAATCAGCCCCAGCATTTT
CASTASYSNQPQHF
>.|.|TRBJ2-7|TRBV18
TGTGCCAGCTCACCAATCGGGGAAAGGGTCGAGCAGTACTTC
CASSPIGERVEQYF
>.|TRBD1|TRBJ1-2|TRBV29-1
TGCAGCGCTGGGGGGGGACAGGGTAACTATGGCTACACCTTC
CSAGGGQGNYGYTF
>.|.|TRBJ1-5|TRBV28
TGTGCCAGCAGTTTATATGGTAGGAACACTTATCAGCCCCAGCATTTT
CASSLYGRNTYQPQHF
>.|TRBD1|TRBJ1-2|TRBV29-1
TGCAGCGTATGGACAGGGGATAGGTATGCTAACTATGGCTACACCTTC
CSVWTGDRYANYGYTF
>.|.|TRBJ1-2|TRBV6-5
TGTGCCAGCAGTTACCAAGCCTCCTTCGGCGGGGGCTACACCTTC
CASSYQASFGGGYTF
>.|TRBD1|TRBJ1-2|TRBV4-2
TGTGCCAGCAGCCGATTCACAGGGGAAAGAGGAGGCTACACCTTC
CASSRFTGERGGYTF
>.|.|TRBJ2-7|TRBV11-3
TGTGCCATTACCGCCCAGCAGTACTTC
CAITAQQYF
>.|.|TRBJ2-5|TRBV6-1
TGTGCCAGCAGTGAAGCCGGTGGGGGTGGGTGGGAGACCCAGTACTTC
CASSEAGGGGWETQYF
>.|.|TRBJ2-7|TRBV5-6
TGTGCCAGTTCACTTGCGGGGTCCGTGTACGAGCAGTACTTC
CASSLAGSVYEQYF
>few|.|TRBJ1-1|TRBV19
TGTGCCAGTAGTTTACAGGGTTTCACTGAAGCTTTCTTT
CASSLQGFTEAFF
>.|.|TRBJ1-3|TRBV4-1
TGCGCCAGCAGCTCCCGGGACGGAATCTCTGGAAACACCATATATTTT
CASSSRDGISGNTIYF
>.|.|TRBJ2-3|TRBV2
TGTGCCAGCAGTGAAGCGCTTCGGTCGGGGGCTAGTACGCAGTATTTT
CASSEALRSGASTQYF
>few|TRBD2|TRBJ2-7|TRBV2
TGTGCCAGCAGTGAACGGGGAGGGTTCGAGCAGTACTTC
CASSERGGFEQYF
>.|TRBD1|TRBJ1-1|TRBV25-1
TGTGCCAGCGGGACAACACCGGGACAGGGTTTCACTGAAGCTTTCTTT
CASGTTPGQGFTEAFF
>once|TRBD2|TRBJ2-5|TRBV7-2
TGTGCCAGCAGCTTAGTGTCGGGGGAGGGCGAGACCCAGTACTTC
CASSLVSGEGETQYF
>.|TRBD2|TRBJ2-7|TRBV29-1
TGCAGCGTTGAAGAACCTCGGGAGGGATTAACCTACGAGCAGTACTTC
CSVEEPREGLTYEQYF
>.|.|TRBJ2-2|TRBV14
TGTGCCAGCAGCTCAAGATTGGGGTCCGCCGGGGAGCTGTTTTTT
CASSSRLGSAGELFF
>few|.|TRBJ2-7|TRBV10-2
TGCGCCAGCAGTGATTGGGGCTCCTACGAGCAGTACTTC
CASSDWGSYEQYF
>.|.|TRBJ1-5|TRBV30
TGTGCCTGGAGCCCTGGTCCTGTCAAGCCCCAGCATTTT
CAWSPGPVKPQHF
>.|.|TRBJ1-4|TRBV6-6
TGTGCCAGCAGGGGGAAGAATGAAAAACTGTTTTTT
CASRGKNEKLFF
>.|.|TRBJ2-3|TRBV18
TGTGCCAGCTCACCAGAGAGCACAGATACGCAGTATTTT
CASSPESTDTQYF
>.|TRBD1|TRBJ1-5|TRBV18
TGTGCCAGCTCACCACCCAACCCCCACGGACAGGGAGCGGACCAGCCCCAGCATTTT
CASSPPNPHGQGADQPQHF
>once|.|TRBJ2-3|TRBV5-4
TGTGCCAGCAGCCCGGTGATGCCCGGGGGCTACGATACGCAGTATTTT
CASSPVMPGGYDTQYF
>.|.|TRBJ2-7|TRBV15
TGTGCCACCAGCACGAGAGCAGACTCCTACGAGCAGTACTTC
CATSTRADSYEQYF
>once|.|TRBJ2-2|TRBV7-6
TGTGCCAGCAGCTTCCCTGGCGGTCTGTCCGGGGAGCTGTTTTTT
CASSFPGGLSGELFF
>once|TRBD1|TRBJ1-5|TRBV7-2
TGTGCCAGCAGAGGGTCAGGGGGAGGCAGACAGCCCCAGCATTTT
CASRGSGGGRQPQHF
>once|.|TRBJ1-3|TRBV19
TGTGCCAGTAGTCCCGGGAGGGGAGTCCTCTCTGGAAACACCATATATTTT
CASSPGRGVLSGNTIYF
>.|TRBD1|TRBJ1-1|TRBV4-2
TGTGCCAGCAGCTTAAGGGACAGGGTAGGGACTGAAGCTTTCTTT
CASSLRDRVGTEAFF
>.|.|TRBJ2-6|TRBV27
TGTGCCAGCAGTTCCGGGGCCAACGTCCTGACTTTC
CASSSGANVLTF